This T cell receptor beta chain is drawn from a study of T-cell reconstitution after alpha-beta-depleted transplantation in children. This clonotype was recorded at least ten times. Its antigen is not known. General study findings and limits: T-cell numbers and diversity, one year after transplant, stemmed largely from T cells that were newly produced. Surviving recipient T cells and thymic progenitors produced the high day-60 TCRbeta diversity seen in some patients. In patients about two months after transplant, alpha-beta T cells reportedly arose from several hundred expanded graft clones.

Library preparation (for TCRbeta) was performed with unique molecular identifiers. Using its own MiXCR run on the PCR reads, TCRdb lists one record per CDR3 protein. This sample has over 200,000 distinct CDR3 sequences; roughly a tenth occur once, and the top ten carry about 28%. The V end lost 0 bases, the J end lost 0 bases, and 9 bases lay between the germline ends. In germline, CDR1 is WSHSY, CDR2 SAAADI. The CDR3 runs to 16 residues. The TCR comes from a child under two years old with acute myeloid leukemia, due to receive a stem cell transplant. Sequenced material: PBMCs, taken before TCRalphabeta/CD19-depleted stem cell transplant. The rearrangement uses TRBV10-2 and TRBJ1-3; perhaps TRBD1 as D (5 bases). The CDR3: CASSESGGVSGNTIYF. CDR3 sequence (DNA): TGCGCCAGCAGTGAGTCGGGGGGAGTCTCTGGAAACACCATATATTTT.